One sample yielded the 5 T cell receptor beta chains listed below, sequenced in a study of blood T cell repertoires in COVID-19. Some clones are missing from TCRdb's copy, which holds only in-frame ones; the method was immunoSEQ multiplex PCR. The table records 55,000 to 65,000 clones, around 80% of them present only once. Sequencing was performed on peripheral blood. All receptors come from a man between 60 and 75 years old with acute or convalescent COVID-19.

This clone was seen more than once but under ten times. The chain recombines TRBV4-2 with TRBJ1-4; D is unresolved. The CDR3 loop spans 15 amino acids. V shed 1 base and J shed 4 bases, with 10 bases lying between them. Germline V gives CDR1 LGHNA, CDR2 YNFKEQ. This CDR3 reads CASSQVGGSNEKLFF. CDR3 sequence (DNA): TGTGCCAGCAGCCAAGTCGGAGGGAGTAATGAAAAACTGTTTTTT.

The rearrangement uses TRBV7-2 and TRBJ1-3, with TRBD1 identical over 8 bases. Germline lookup yields CDR1 SGHTA and CDR2 FQGNSA. Trimming at V came to 3 bases and at J to 8 bases, leaving 6 bases not matched to a gene. CDR3 length equals 14 residues. The CDR3 is CASSFQGAGDTIYF. CDR3 DNA sequence: TGTGCCAGCAGCTTCCAGGGGGCAGGGGACACCATATATTTT.

The rearrangement joins TRBV6-5 to TRBJ1-2; the D gene is possibly TRBD1 (6 bases). The CDR3 extends over 14 amino acids. CDR1 and CDR2 (germline): MNHEY, SVGAGI. V was pared by 6 bases and J by 7 bases, with 18 bases between. This CDR3 is CASRDYRTVSGYTF. CDR3 coding DNA: TGTGCCAGCAGGGATTACCGGACAGTTTCTGGCTACACCTTC.

The J gene is TRBJ1-1, the V gene TRBV11-1; no reliable D call. With 3 bases removed from V and 1 base from J, the gap between germline ends came to 9 bases. Looked up from germline, CDR1 is SGHAT and CDR2 is FQDESV (reference sequence). The CDR3 length is 14 residues. CDR3 nucleotide sequence: TGTGCCAGCAGCTTTTACTCCACGAACACTGAAGCTTTCTTT. Translating it yields CASSFYSTNTEAFF.

The gene calls are TRBV6-6 and TRBJ1-2, with D possibly matching TRBD1 (5 bases). V was pared by 7 bases and J by 0 bases, with 9 bases between. Per germline, CDR1 MNHNY and CDR2 SVGAGI (reference sequence). There are 13 residues in the CDR3. The CDR3: CASKGATNYGYTF. The CDR3 coding sequence is TGTGCCAGCAAAGGGGCTACTAACTATGGCTACACCTTC.